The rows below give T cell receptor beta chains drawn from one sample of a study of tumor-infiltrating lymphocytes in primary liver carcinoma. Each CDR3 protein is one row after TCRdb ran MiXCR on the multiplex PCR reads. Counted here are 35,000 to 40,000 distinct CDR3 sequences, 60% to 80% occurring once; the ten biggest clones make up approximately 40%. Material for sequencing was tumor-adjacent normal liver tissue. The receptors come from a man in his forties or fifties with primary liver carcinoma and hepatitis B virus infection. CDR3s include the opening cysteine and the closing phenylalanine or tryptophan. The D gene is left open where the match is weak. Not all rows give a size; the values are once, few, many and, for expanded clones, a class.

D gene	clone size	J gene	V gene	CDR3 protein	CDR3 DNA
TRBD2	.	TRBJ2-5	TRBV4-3	CASSQNWGGDTLYF	TGCGCCAGCAGCCAAAACTGGGGGGGGGATACCCTGTACTTC
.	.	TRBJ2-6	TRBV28	CATVPGGVSGANVLTF	TGTGCCACCGTCCCGGGGGGCGTCTCTGGGGCCAACGTCTTGACTTTC
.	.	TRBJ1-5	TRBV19	CASTSTRRVRQPQHF	TGTGCCAGTACCTCAACCCGACGGGTCCGGCAGCCCCAGCATTTT
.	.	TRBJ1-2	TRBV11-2	CASSSAAGSGHTF	TGTGCCAGCAGTTCCGCCGCGGGCTCCGGCCACACCTTC
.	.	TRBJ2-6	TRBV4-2	CASSRQTGGSGAKVLTF	TGTGCCAGCAGCCGTCAAACAGGTGGCTCTGGGGCCAAAGTCCTGACTTTC
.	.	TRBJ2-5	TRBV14	CASGPRKVTQETQYF	TGTGCCAGCGGCCCCAGGAAAGTAACACAAGAGACCCAGTACTTC
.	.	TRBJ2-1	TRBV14	CASSAVAEWVNNEQFF	TGTGCCAGTAGTGCCGTAGCAGAATGGGTAAACAATGAGCAGTTCTTC
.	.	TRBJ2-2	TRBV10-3	CVIRGEINTGELFF	TGTGTCATCAGAGGGGAGATAAACACCGGTGAGCTGTTTTTT
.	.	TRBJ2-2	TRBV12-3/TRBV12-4	CVCSLSGTGELFF	TGTGTCTGCAGTTTATCTGGGACCGGGGAGCTGTTTTTT
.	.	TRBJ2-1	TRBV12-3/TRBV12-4	CASGLGQTNEQFF	TGTGCCAGCGGTCTCGGACAAACCAATGAGCAGTTCTTC
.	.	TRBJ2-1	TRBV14	CTSSPRTNEQFF	TGTACCAGCAGCCCAAGGACGAATGAGCAGTTCTTC
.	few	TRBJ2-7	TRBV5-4	CASSLGSGVGQYF	TGTGCCAGCAGCTTGGGATCCGGAGTCGGGCAGTACTTC
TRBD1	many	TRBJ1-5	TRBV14	CASSQGQGQPQHF	TGTGCCAGCAGCCAAGGACAGGGTCAGCCCCAGCATTTT
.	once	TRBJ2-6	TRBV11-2	CTSQRPRSGANLLTF	TGTACCAGCCAGCGGCCGCGCTCTGGGGCCAACCTCCTGACTTTC
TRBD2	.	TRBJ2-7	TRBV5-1	CASRAGTSCHEQYF	TGCGCCAGCAGGGCCGGGACTAGCTGTCACGAGCAGTACTTC
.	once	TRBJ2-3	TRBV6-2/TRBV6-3	CASRDPHTYTLYF	TGTGCCAGCAGAGACCCCCACACATATACGCTGTATTTT
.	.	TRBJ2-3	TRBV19	CVSSTVLGGPDTQYF	TGTGTCAGTAGTACAGTTTTAGGGGGGCCAGATACGCAGTATTTT
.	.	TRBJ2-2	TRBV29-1	CRVILELNTGELFF	TGTAGGGTAATACTAGAATTAAACACCGGGGAGCTGTTTTTT
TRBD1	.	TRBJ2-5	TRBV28	CANTPDRVVETQYF	TGTGCCAACACGCCGGACAGGGTTGTAGAGACCCAGTACTTC
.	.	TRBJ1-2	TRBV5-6	CTSSPGKSGYTF	TGTACCAGTAGCCCCGGGAAATCTGGCTACACCTTC
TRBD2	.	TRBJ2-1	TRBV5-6	CANSEGLAGFNEQFF	TGTGCTAATTCTGAGGGACTAGCGGGGTTCAATGAGCAGTTCTTC
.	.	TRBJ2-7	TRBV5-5	CVSSLGARSSYEQYF	TGTGTCAGCAGCTTGGGGGCGAGGAGCTCCTACGAACAGTACTTC
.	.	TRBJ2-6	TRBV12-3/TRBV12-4	CASSFGLSGSNVLTF	TGTGCCAGCAGTTTCGGATTATCTGGGTCCAACGTCCTGACTTTT
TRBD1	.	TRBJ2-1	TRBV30	CVWRAGTGGLDELFF	TGTGTCTGGAGGGCAGGGACAGGCGGACTGGATGAGCTGTTCTTC
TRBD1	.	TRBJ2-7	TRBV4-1	CANSPSDRLSYEQYF	TGCGCCAACAGCCCGTCGGACAGGCTCTCCTACGAGCAGTACTTC
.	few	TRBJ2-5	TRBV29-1	CSVEELGGARGTQYF	TGCAGCGTTGAGGAGCTGGGCGGGGCTCGAGGGACCCAGTACTTC
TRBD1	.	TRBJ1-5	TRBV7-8	CASSFGTVYQPRHF	TGTGCCAGCAGCTTCGGGACAGTGTATCAGCCCCGGCATTTT
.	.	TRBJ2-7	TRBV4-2	CVSSHAYEQYF	TGTGTCAGCAGCCATGCCTACGAGCAGTACTTC
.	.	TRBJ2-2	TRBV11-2	CTSGLRDRNTGKLFF	TGTACCAGCGGCTTAAGGGATAGGAACACCGGGAAGCTGTTTTTT
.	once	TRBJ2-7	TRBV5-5	CSSSLWSFYEQYF	TGTTCCAGCAGCTTGTGGAGCTTCTACGAGCAGTACTTC
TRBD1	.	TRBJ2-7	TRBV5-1	CVSSLDRGHDQYF	TGCGTCAGCAGCTTGGACAGGGGGCACGACCAGTACTTC
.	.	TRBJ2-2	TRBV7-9	CASSSLAVRTGELFF	TGTGCCAGCAGTTCTCTTGCTGTTCGGACCGGGGAGCTGTTTTTT
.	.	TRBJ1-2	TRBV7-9	CARSFPRGQIDYDYTF	TGTGCCAGGAGCTTCCCAAGAGGACAGATCGACTATGACTACACCTTC
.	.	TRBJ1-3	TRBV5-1	CASSPGTQDLGNAIYF	TGCGCCAGCAGCCCCGGGACCCAGGACCTCGGAAACGCCATATATTTT
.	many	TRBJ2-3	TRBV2	CASSSAMGDTQYF	TGTGCCAGTTCTAGCGCGATGGGGGATACGCAGTATTTT
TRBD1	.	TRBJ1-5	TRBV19	CASSRDRQGNQPQHF	TGTGCCAGTAGTAGAGACCGACAGGGGAATCAGCCCCAGCATTTT
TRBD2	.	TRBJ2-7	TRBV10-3	CAISAGRGTSGYEQYF	TGTGCCATCAGTGCTGGGCGGGGGACTAGCGGTTACGAGCAGTACTTC
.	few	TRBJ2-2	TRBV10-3	CGISGEINTGELFF	TGTGGCATCAGTGGGGAGATAAACACCGGGGAACTGTTTTTT
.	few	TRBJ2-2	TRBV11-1	CASGLSGGAPGELFF	TGTGCCAGCGGCCTCTCGGGGGGCGCACCCGGGGAGCTGTTTTTT
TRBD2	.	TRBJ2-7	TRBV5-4	CASSLPSGRVYEQYF	TGTGCCAGCAGCTTGCCGAGCGGGAGAGTCTACGAGCAGTACTTC
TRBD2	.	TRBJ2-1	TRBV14	CASSVAAGCVNNEQFF	TGTGCCAGCAGCGTCGCAGCGGGATGCGTAAACAATGAGCAGTTCTTC
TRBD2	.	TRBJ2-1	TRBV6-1	CASDEKLAGGLYEQFF	TGTGCCAGCGACGAAAAATTAGCGGGAGGCCTCTATGAGCAGTTCTTC
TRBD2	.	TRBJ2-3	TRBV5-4	CASSSGGAGGHVSHTDTQYF	TGTGCCAGCAGCTCGGGGGGAGCGGGAGGGCACGTATCCCACACAGATACGCAGTATTTT
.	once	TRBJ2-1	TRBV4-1	CASSQGEAFIGEQFF	TGCGCCAGCAGCCAGGGAGAGGCGTTCATCGGTGAGCAGTTCTTC
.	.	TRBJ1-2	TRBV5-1	CASSLDRVTGGGYTF	TGCGCCAGCAGCTTGGATAGGGTCACGGGGGGTGGCTACACCTTC
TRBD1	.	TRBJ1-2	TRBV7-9	CASSSGTEPYGYTF	TGTGCCAGCAGTTCCGGGACAGAACCCTATGGCTACACCTTC
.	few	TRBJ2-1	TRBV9	CASSGGVVHEQFF	TGTGCCAGCAGCGGAGGGGTAGTCCATGAGCAGTTCTTC
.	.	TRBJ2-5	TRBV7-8	CASIIVVQETQYF	TGTGCCAGCATCATCGTGGTCCAAGAGACCCAGTATTTC
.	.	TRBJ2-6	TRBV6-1	CDSSEGDSGTNVLTF	TGTGACAGCAGTGAAGGGGACTCTGGGACCAACGTCCTGACTTTC
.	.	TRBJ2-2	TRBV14	CASNQDSSGELFF	TGTGCCAGCAACCAAGATAGCTCCGGGGAGCTGTTTTTT
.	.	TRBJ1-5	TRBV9	CATQGINQPQHF	TGTGCCACCCAGGGCATCAATCAGCCCCAGCATTTT
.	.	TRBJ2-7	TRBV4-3	CACSQDKGAGDGQYF	TGCGCCTGCAGCCAAGATAAGGGGGCGGGAGACGGGCAGTACTTC
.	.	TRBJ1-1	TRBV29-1	CSVVRRGVNTEAFF	TGCAGCGTTGTCAGAAGGGGGGTGAACACTGAGGCTTTCTTT
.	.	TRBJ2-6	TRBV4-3	CASSQDGSGRGAKVQTF	TGCGCCAGCAGCCAAGATGGATCAGGGCGCGGGGCCAAGGTCCAGACTTTC
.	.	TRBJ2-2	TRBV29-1	CSVLVGIVNTGDLFF	TGCAGCGTTCTAGTAGGAATCGTGAACACCGGGGACCTGTTTTTT
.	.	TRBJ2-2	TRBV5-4	CVSSFQNTGELFF	TGTGTCAGCAGCTTCCAGAACACCGGGGAGTTGTTTTTT